This TCR beta chain was observed in a study of control samples from healthy donors and cancer patients. The assay was immunoSEQ multiplex PCR, and TCRdb's table has in-frame clones only and misses some. The sample lists about 130,000 clones, around 94% seen once, with approximately 15% in the top ten. Specimen: PBMCs. This receptor was taken from a man between 60 and 75 years old with colorectal cancer.

The CDR3 is CATGGQTLSGANVLTF. The CDR3 coding sequence is TGTGCCACCGGCGGACAGACCCTCTCTGGGGCCAACGTCCTGACTTTC. The rearrangement links TRBV24-1 to TRBJ2-6; a weak D match, TRBD1 (6 bases). Trimming left V 9 bases short and J 0 bases short, with 14 bases between. The length of the CDR3 is 16 residues. Germline V gene lookup returns CDR1 KGHDR and CDR2 SFDVKD.